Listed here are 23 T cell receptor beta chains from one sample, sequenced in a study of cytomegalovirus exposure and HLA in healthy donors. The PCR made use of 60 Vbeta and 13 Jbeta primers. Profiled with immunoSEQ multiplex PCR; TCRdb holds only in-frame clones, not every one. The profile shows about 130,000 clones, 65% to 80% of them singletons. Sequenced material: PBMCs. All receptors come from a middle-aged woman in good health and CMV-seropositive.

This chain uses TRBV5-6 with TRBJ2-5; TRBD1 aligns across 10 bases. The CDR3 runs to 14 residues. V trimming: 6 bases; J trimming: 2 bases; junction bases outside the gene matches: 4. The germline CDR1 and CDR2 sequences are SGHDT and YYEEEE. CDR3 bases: TGTGCCAGCAACCGGGACAGGGGACAAGAGACCCAGTACTTC. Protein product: CASNRDRGQETQYF.

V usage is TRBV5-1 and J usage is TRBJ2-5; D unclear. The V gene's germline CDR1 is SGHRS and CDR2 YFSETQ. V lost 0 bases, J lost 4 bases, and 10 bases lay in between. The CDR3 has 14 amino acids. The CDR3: CASSLVTARETQYF. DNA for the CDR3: TGCGCCAGCAGCTTGGTGACTGCTCGAGAGACCCAGTACTTC.

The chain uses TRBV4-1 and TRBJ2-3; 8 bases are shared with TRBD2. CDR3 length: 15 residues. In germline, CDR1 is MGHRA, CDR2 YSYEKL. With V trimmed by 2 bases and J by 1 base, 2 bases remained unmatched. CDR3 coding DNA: TGCGCCAGCAGCCAATTTAGCGGGGGCACAGATACGCAGTATTTT. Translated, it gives CASSQFSGGTDTQYF.

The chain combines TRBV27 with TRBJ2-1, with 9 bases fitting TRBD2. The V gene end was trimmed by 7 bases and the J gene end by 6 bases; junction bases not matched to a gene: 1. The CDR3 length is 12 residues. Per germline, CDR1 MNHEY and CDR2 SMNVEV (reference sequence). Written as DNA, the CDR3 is TGTGCCAGCACGACTAGCGGCAATGAGCAGTTCTTC. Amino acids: CASTTSGNEQFF.

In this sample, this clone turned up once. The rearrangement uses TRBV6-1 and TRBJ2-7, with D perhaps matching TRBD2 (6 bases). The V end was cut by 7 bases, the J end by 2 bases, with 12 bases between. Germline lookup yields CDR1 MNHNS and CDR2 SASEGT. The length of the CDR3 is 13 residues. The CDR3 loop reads CASTLSGAYEQYF. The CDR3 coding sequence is TGTGCCAGCACCCTTAGCGGAGCCTACGAGCAGTACTTC.

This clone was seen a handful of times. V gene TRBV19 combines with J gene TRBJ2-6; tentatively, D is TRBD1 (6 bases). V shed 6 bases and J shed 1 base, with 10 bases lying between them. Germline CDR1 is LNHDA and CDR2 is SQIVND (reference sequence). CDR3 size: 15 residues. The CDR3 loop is CASSRDRSGANVLTF. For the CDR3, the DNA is TGTGCCAGTAGCCGCGACAGGTCTGGGGCCAACGTCCTGACTTTC.

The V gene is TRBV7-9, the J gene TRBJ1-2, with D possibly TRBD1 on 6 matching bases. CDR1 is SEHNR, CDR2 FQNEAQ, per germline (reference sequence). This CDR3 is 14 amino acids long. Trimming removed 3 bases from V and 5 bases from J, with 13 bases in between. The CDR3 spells CASSFGTSNYGYTF. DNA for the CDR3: TGTGCCAGCAGCTTCGGGACATCGAATTATGGCTACACCTTC. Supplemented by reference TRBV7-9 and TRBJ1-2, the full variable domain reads DTGVSQNPRHKITKRGQNVTFRCDPISEHNRLYWYRQTLGQGPEFLTYFQNEAQLEKSRLLSDRFSAERPKGSFSTLEIQRTEQGDSAMYLCASSFGTSNYGYTFGSGTRLTVV.

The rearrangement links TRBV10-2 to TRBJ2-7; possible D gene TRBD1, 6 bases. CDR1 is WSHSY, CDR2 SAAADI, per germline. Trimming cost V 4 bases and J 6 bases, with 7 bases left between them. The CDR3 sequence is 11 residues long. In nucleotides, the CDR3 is TGCGCCAGCAGTGGAGGGGGCGAGCAGTACTTC. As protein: CASSGGGEQYF.

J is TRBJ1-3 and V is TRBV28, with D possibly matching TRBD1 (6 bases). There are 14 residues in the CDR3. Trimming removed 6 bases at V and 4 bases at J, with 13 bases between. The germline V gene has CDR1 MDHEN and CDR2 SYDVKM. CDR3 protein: CASRPQQGGNTIYF. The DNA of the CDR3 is TGTGCCAGCAGGCCCCAACAGGGAGGAAACACCATATATTTT. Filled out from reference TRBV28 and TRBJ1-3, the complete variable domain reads DVKVTQSSRYLVKRTGEKVFLECVQDMDHENMFWYRQDPGLGLRLIYFSYDVKMKEKGDIPEGYSVSREKKERFSLILESASTNQTSMYLCASRPQQGGNTIYFGEGSWLTVV.

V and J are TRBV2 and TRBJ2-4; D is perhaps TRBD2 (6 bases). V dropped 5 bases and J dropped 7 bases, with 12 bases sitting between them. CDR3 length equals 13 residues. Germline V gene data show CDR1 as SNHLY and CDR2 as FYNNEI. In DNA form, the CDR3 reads TGTGCCAGCAGTATGGAGGGTTGGAACATTCAGTACTTC. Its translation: CASSMEGWNIQYF.

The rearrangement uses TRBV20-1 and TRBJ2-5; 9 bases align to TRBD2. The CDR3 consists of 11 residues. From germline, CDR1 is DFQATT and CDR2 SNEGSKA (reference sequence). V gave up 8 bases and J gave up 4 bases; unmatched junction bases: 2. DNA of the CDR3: TGCAGTTTTAGCGGGAGAGAGACCCAGTACTTC. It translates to CSFSGRETQYF.

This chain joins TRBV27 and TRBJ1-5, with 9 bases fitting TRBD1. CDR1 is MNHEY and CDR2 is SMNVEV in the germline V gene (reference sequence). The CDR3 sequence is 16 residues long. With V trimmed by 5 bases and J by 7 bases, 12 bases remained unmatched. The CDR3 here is CASSGSGTGPRQPQHF. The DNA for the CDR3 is TGTGCCAGCAGTGGATCCGGGACAGGGCCTCGCCAGCCCCAGCATTTT.

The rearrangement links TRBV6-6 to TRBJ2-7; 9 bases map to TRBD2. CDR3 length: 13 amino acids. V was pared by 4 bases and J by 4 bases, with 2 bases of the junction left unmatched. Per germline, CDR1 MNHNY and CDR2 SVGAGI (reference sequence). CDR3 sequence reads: CASSLAGVYEQYF. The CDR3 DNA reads TGTGCCAGCAGTTTAGCGGGAGTATACGAGCAGTACTTC.

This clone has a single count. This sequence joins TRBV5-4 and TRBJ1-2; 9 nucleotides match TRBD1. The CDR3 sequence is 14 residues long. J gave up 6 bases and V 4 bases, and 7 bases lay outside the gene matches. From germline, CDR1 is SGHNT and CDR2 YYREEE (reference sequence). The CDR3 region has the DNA TGTGCCAGCAGCGCTGACAGGGGGATAGATGGCTACACCTTC. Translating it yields CASSADRGIDGYTF.

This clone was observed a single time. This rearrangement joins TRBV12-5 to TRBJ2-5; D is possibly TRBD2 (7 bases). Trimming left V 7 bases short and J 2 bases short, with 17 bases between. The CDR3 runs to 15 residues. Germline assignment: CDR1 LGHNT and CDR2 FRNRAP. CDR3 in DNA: TGTGCTAGTGCCCAGGGGACTATCCCTCAAGAGACCCAGTACTTC. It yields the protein CASAQGTIPQETQYF.

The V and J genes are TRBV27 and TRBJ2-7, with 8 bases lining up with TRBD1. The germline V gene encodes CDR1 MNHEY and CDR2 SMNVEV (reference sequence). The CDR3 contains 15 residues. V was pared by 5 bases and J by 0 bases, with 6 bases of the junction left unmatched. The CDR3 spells CASSAGGANSYEQYF. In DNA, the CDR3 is TGTGCCAGCAGTGCAGGGGGCGCTAACTCCTACGAGCAGTACTTC.

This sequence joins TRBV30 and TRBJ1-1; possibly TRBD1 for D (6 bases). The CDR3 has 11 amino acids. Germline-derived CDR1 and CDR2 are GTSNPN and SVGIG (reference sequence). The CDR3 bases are TGTGCGTGGGGGGGCGAAACTGAAGCTTTCTTT. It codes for CAWGGETEAFF.

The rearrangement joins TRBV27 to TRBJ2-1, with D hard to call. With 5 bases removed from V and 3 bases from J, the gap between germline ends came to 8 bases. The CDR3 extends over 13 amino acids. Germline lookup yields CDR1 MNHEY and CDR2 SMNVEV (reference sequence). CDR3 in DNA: TGTGCCAGCAGTCTTGGTAGCTACAATGAGCAGTTCTTC. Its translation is CASSLGSYNEQFF.

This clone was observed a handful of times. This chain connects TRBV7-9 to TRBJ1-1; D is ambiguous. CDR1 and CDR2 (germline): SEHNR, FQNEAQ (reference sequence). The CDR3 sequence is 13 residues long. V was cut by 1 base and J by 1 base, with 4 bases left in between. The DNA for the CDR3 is TGTGCCAGCAGCTTAGAACAGAACACTGAAGCTTTCTTT. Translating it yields CASSLEQNTEAFF.

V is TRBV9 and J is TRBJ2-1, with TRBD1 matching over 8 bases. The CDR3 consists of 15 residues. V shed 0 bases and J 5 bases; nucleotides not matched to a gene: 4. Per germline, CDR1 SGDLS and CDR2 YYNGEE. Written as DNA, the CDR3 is TGTGCCAGCAGCGTAGGGACAGGGCACCACAATGAGCAGTTCTTC. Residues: CASSVGTGHHNEQFF.

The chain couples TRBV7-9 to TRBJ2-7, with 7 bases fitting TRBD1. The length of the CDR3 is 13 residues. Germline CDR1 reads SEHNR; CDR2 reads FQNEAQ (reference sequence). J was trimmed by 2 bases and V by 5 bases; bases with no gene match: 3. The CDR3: CASSTGTAYEQYF. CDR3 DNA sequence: TGTGCCAGCAGCACCGGGACAGCCTACGAGCAGTACTTC.

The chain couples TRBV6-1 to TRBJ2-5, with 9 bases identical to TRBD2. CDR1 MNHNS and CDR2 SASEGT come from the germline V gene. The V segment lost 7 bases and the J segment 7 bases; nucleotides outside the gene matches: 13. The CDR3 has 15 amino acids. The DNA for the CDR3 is TGTGCCAGCACCGGATCCGCGGGAGGGCCAGTGACCCAGTACTTC. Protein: CASTGSAGGPVTQYF.

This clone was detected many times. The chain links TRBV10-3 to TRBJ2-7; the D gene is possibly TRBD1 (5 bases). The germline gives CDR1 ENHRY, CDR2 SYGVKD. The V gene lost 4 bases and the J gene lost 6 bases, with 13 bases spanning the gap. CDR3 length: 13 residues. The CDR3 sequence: CAISGFQGGEQYF. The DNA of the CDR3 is TGTGCCATCAGTGGTTTTCAGGGCGGCGAGCAGTACTTC.